This entry lists 9 T cell receptor beta chains sequenced from one sample in a study of shared clonotypes between healthy human individuals. The assay was immunoSEQ multiplex PCR, and TCRdb's table has in-frame clones only and misses some. The sample lists over a million clones, 95% to 97% occurring once. Sequenced material: naive CD4+ T cells sorted from blood. The subset here: CD45RA+ positively selected. The receptors here all came from a young man in good health.

Regarding this clone: This same CDR3 is encoded by further DNA sequences in the sample. V and J are TRBV6-1 and TRBJ2-1; 8 nucleotides line up with TRBD2. The CDR3 is made up of 15 amino acids. CDR1 is MNHNS, CDR2 SASEGT, per germline. J was trimmed by 1 base and V by 6 bases; bases with no gene match: 5. The chain's CDR3 is CASSPSGSSYNEQFF. In nucleotides, the CDR3 is TGTGCCAGCAGCCCCAGCGGGAGTTCCTACAATGAGCAGTTCTTC.

V is TRBV18 and J is TRBJ2-7, with D maybe TRBD1 (7 bases). The CDR3 runs 15 residues. CDR1 and CDR2 from the germline V gene are KGHSH and LQKENI. Trimming removed 6 bases from V and 6 bases from J, with 21 bases in between. The CDR3 bases are TGTGCCAGCTCTAACCAGGGGGACTCCTTTTCCGAGCAGTACTTC. Its translation is CASSNQGDSFSEQYF.

The rearrangement uses TRBV19 and TRBJ1-5; no firm D call. The CDR3 loop spans 16 amino acids. Per germline, CDR1 LNHDA and CDR2 SQIVND (reference sequence). V was cut by 6 bases and J by 6 bases, with 21 bases left in between. CDR3 region: CASRTGSTLRFQPQHF. The CDR3 DNA is TGTGCCAGTAGAACCGGGTCTACCTTGAGGTTTCAGCCCCAGCATTTT.

The chain carries TRBV19 and TRBJ2-2; possibly TRBD2 for D (5 bases). Germline CDR1 LNHDA, CDR2 SQIVND (reference sequence). CDR3 length: 14 amino acids. V lost 4 bases, J lost 3 bases, and 9 bases lay in between. As DNA, the CDR3 is TGTGCCAGTAGTACCCTAGCCTACACCGGGGAGCTGTTTTTT. It translates to CASSTLAYTGELFF.

This chain links TRBV7-9 with TRBJ2-1; TRBD2 aligns across 8 bases. Germline loops: CDR1 SEHNR, CDR2 FQNEAQ (reference sequence). CDR3 length: 12 amino acids. The V and J ends lost 2 bases and 15 bases, in that order; junction bases with no gene match: 6. The DNA for the CDR3 is TGTGCCAGCAGCTTAATTCCGGGAGGGGGGTTCTTC. Translation: CASSLIPGGGFF.

V and J are TRBV27 and TRBJ2-5; 16 bases line up with TRBD2. This CDR3 is built from 17 residues. Per the germline V gene, CDR1 is MNHEY and CDR2 is SMNVEV (reference sequence). With V trimmed by 2 bases and J by 3 bases, 3 bases remained unmatched. In DNA form, the CDR3 reads TGTGCCAGCAGTTTAATCGGGACTAGCGGGAGGGAAGAGACCCAGTACTTC. Translating it yields CASSLIGTSGREETQYF.

V usage is TRBV18 and J usage is TRBJ2-7; a weak D match, TRBD1 (6 bases). CDR1 is KGHSH and CDR2 is LQKENI in the germline V gene. CDR3 length: 14 amino acids. Trimming left V 6 bases short and J 3 bases short, with 15 bases between. The CDR3: CASSQATGNYEQYF. The CDR3 coding sequence is TGTGCCAGCTCCCAAGCGACAGGAAACTACGAGCAGTACTTC.

This rearrangement joins TRBV2 to TRBJ2-2; 7 bases map to TRBD2. V shed 6 bases, J shed 4 bases, and the junction held 8 bases outside the gene matches. The V gene's germline CDR1 is SNHLY and CDR2 FYNNEI. The CDR3 covers 15 residues. CDR3 residues: CASRVEGGSTGELFF. The CDR3 DNA reads TGTGCCAGCAGAGTTGAGGGAGGGAGCACCGGGGAGCTGTTTTTT. Together with reference TRBV2 and TRBJ2-2, the CDR3 gives the full variable domain: EPEVTQTPSHQVTQMGQEVILRCVPISNHLYFYWYRQILGQKVEFLVSFYNNEISEKSEIFDDQFSVERPDGSNFTLKIRSTKLEDSAMYFCASRVEGGSTGELFFGEGSRLTVL.

V and J are TRBV28 and TRBJ2-3, with a possible D match to TRBD2 (6 bases). The CDR3 consists of 16 residues. Germline V gene sequence: CDR1 MDHEN, CDR2 SYDVKM. The germline V and J ends were trimmed by 3 bases and 0 bases, with 13 bases remaining between them. Here the CDR3 DNA reads TGTGCCAGCAGTTTGCCTGGACTACAAAGCACAGATACGCAGTATTTT. This codes for CASSLPGLQSTDTQYF.